Shown below are 32 T cell receptor beta chains from a single sample sequenced in a study of T cell changes during pregnancy in multiple sclerosis. Sequenced by immunoSEQ multiplex PCR; TCRdb stores in-frame clones only, minus some. The data show 45,000 to 75,000 clones, approximately 92% seen once. Here the sequenced sample was peripheral blood, taken in the first trimester of pregnancy. The source of these receptors is a female donor with multiple sclerosis, enrolled in a pregnancy study.

This clone was observed once. The chain has TRBV5-5 and TRBJ2-7; D remains unclear. CDR1 is SGHKS and CDR2 is YYEKEE in the germline V gene (reference sequence). The CDR3 sequence is 12 residues long. Trimming stripped 1 base from V and 3 bases from J, with 5 bases between. The CDR3 spells CASSLTDYEQYF. The CDR3 bases are TGTGCCAGCAGCTTGACAGACTACGAGCAGTACTTC.

The chain employs TRBV18 and TRBJ1-1; no reliable D call. The CDR3 is 16 amino acids. The V gene's germline CDR1 is KGHSH and CDR2 LQKENI. V was cut by 2 bases and J by 2 bases, with 15 bases left in between. The CDR3 loop is CASSPSIQQTNTEAFF. The DNA for the CDR3 is TGTGCCAGCTCACCAAGCATTCAACAGACCAACACTGAAGCTTTCTTT.

The J gene is TRBJ1-1, the V gene TRBV30; tentatively, D is TRBD1 (6 bases). Germline lookup yields CDR1 GTSNPN and CDR2 SVGIG (reference sequence). V was clipped by 4 bases and J by 6 bases, with 9 bases between them. This CDR3 spans 11 amino acids. The CDR3 nucleotides read TGTGCCTGGAACAGGGCCCCTGAAGCTTTCTTT. Translation: CAWNRAPEAFF.

The chain carries TRBV19 and TRBJ2-5; D unresolved. The germline V gene has CDR1 LNHDA and CDR2 SQIVND (reference sequence). V lost 6 bases to trimming and J lost 5 bases, with 10 bases between them. The CDR3 has 12 amino acids. The chain's CDR3 is CASSGMEETQYF. The CDR3 region has the DNA TGTGCCAGTAGCGGAATGGAGGAGACCCAGTACTTC.

J is TRBJ2-1 and V is TRBV19; 9 bases line up with TRBD2. This CDR3 is 15 amino acids long. The germline CDR1 and CDR2 sequences are LNHDA and SQIVND (reference sequence). V shed 4 bases, J shed 8 bases, and the junction held 9 bases outside the gene matches. The CDR3 nucleotides read TGTGCCAGTAGTAGGCGTAGCGGGGGTACGGATGAGCAGTTCTTC. It encodes CASSRRSGGTDEQFF.

The table lists this clone with a few counts. This chain uses TRBV25-1 with TRBJ1-6; 7 positions match TRBD1. The CDR3 has 16 residues. The V gene end was trimmed by 1 base and the J gene end by 10 bases; junction bases not matched to a gene: 10. Germline CDR1 reads MGHDK; CDR2 reads SYGVNS. CDR3 sequence reads: CASSESGGGGRSPLHF. DNA of the CDR3: TGTGCCAGCAGTGAATCCGGCGGAGGGGGCAGATCACCCCTCCACTTT.

This clone showed up just a few times. The gene calls are TRBV12-2 and TRBJ1-2. TRBV12-2 constitutes a pseudogene. The CDR3 is 16 amino acids. The CDR3 region is CASRLAGQGGGYGYTF. The CDR3 DNA sequence: TGTGCAAGTCGCTTAGCAGGGCAGGGAGGAGGATATGGCTACACCTTC.

V and J are TRBV19 and TRBJ1-2, with no clear D. The length of the CDR3 is 10 residues. Germline V gene data show CDR1 as LNHDA and CDR2 as SQIVND (reference sequence). The V and J ends lost 5 bases and 7 bases respectively, with 5 bases between them. CDR3 sequence reads: CASSSGGYTF. The DNA of the CDR3 is TGTGCCAGTAGTTCCGGTGGCTACACCTTC.

CDR3 residues: CASSLTGSPSYNSPLHF. The DNA for the CDR3 is TGCGCCAGCAGCTTAACAGGGAGCCCCTCCTATAATTCACCCCTCCACTTT. The V call is TRBV5-1, the J call TRBJ1-6; tentatively, D is TRBD1 (6 bases). The V end lost 2 bases, the J end lost 0 bases, and 12 bases lay between the germline ends. Germline CDR1 reads SGHRS; CDR2 reads YFSETQ. The CDR3 has 17 residues.

This chain connects TRBV4-3 to TRBJ1-4; 7 positions match TRBD1. Trimming took 3 bases from V and 8 from J; bases not matched to a gene: 12. This CDR3 contains 16 residues. The germline V gene has CDR1 LGHNA and CDR2 YSLEER. CDR3 amino acids: CASSQYLGTVQEKLFF. The CDR3 bases are TGCGCCAGCAGCCAGTACCTGGGGACAGTGCAAGAAAAACTGTTTTTT.

V gene TRBV5-1 combines with J gene TRBJ2-1; 9 bases are shared with TRBD2. This CDR3 is 17 amino acids long. CDR1 SGHRS and CDR2 YFSETQ come from the germline V gene. Trimming at V came to 4 bases and at J to 8 bases, leaving 16 bases not matched to a gene. Written as DNA, the CDR3 is TGCGCCAGCAGCCGACGAGCGGGGGGCTACAGGGACGATGAGCAGTTCTTC. It is translated as CASSRRAGGYRDDEQFF.

The genes are TRBV6-1 and TRBJ2-7; weak D call: TRBD1 (5 bases). The V gene lost 1 base and the J gene lost 0 bases, with 10 bases spanning the gap. Germline CDR1 is MNHNS and CDR2 is SASEGT. There are 15 residues in the CDR3. CDR3 protein: CASSEETASSYEQYF. The DNA of the CDR3 is TGTGCCAGCAGTGAAGAGACAGCCAGCTCCTACGAGCAGTACTTC.

This chain connects TRBV27 to TRBJ1-2; 8 bases line up with TRBD1. The CDR3 covers 13 residues. With V trimmed by 4 bases and J by 7 bases, 5 bases remained unmatched. The V gene's germline CDR1 is MNHEY and CDR2 SMNVEV (reference sequence). The CDR3 nucleotides read TGTGCCAGCAGTTCTACAGGGGGATTTGGCTACACCTTC. This codes for CASSSTGGFGYTF.

The chain joins TRBV6-5 to TRBJ2-5; 9 positions match TRBD1. V gave up 5 bases and J gave up 3 bases; unmatched junction bases: 7. Looked up from germline, CDR1 is MNHEY and CDR2 is SVGAGI. This CDR3 comprises 15 residues. The CDR3 spells CASSTRWDREETQYF. For the CDR3, the DNA is TGTGCCAGCAGTACGCGCTGGGACAGGGAAGAGACCCAGTACTTC.

The chain uses TRBV10-1 and TRBJ1-3; D gene unclear. Trimming removed 6 bases at V and 0 bases at J, with 18 bases between. Germline V lookup: CDR1 WNHNN, CDR2 SYGVQD (reference sequence). This CDR3 region has 17 residues. The CDR3, as DNA: TGCGCCAGCAGCCCGAAGGAACAGTCCGTCTCTGGAAACACCATATATTTT. Protein product: CASSPKEQSVSGNTIYF.

This clone was seen only once. The CDR3 is CAISAGQATDTQYF. DNA for the CDR3: TGTGCCATCAGTGCCGGACAGGCGACAGATACGCAGTATTTT. The chain joins TRBV10-3 to TRBJ2-3; TRBD1 matches 7 bases. The ends lost 4 bases at V and 3 bases at J; junction bases unmatched: 4. Germline CDR1 ENHRY, CDR2 SYGVKD. This CDR3 has 14 residues.

This clone was detected once. The chain has TRBV28 and TRBJ1-2; no definite D call. The CDR3 contains 16 residues. V lost 2 bases, J lost 4 bases, and 17 bases lay in between. CDR1 and CDR2 from the germline V gene are MDHEN and SYDVKM. CDR3 region: CASSLRIFEQSYGYTF. The CDR3 bases are TGTGCCAGCAGTTTACGAATTTTCGAACAGAGCTATGGCTACACCTTC.

CDR3 sequence (DNA): TGTGCCAGCAGCAGTAATTGGCCCTACGAGCAGTACTTC. Residues: CASSSNWPYEQYF. The gene calls are TRBV7-2 and TRBJ2-7, with D unclear. CDR3 size: 13 residues. Looked up from germline, CDR1 is SGHTA and CDR2 is FQGNSA. The V end lost 5 bases, the J end lost 2 bases, and 10 bases lay between the germline ends.

V and J are TRBV9 and TRBJ1-1; D is perhaps TRBD1 (6 bases). There are 15 residues in the CDR3. The germline V gene encodes CDR1 SGDLS and CDR2 YYNGEE. V was trimmed by 0 bases and J by 7 bases, leaving 16 bases between them. This CDR3 reads CASSVGVRGHFEAFF. The CDR3 nucleotides read TGTGCCAGCAGCGTAGGGGTCAGGGGACACTTTGAAGCTTTCTTT.

The CDR3 protein is CASSQVDSPNSPLHF. As DNA, the CDR3 is TGTGCCAGCAGCCAAGTCGACAGCCCTAATTCACCCCTCCACTTT. This chain joins TRBV14 and TRBJ1-6; D perhaps matches TRBD1 (5 bases). CDR3 size: 15 residues. Germline V gene lookup returns CDR1 SGHDN and CDR2 FVKESK. V was shortened by 1 base and J by 6 bases, with 10 bases between the two germline ends.

The J gene is TRBJ1-1, the V gene TRBV29-1; a weak D match, TRBD1 (6 bases). The CDR3 totals 13 residues. Trimming left V 7 bases short and J 6 bases short, with 18 bases between. CDR1 and CDR2 (germline): SQVTM, ANQGSEA. Here the CDR3 reads CSARDTFYPEAFF. The CDR3 DNA is TGCAGCGCACGGGACACCTTCTACCCTGAAGCTTTCTTT.

The rearrangement joins TRBV4-2 to TRBJ1-4; weak D call: TRBD1 (6 bases). The CDR3 totals 16 residues. Germline CDR1 LGHNA, CDR2 YNFKEQ. V lost 4 bases to trimming and J lost 2 bases, with 14 bases between them. The CDR3 region has the DNA TGTGCCAGCAGCCTTGAGGGGGTGAAGACTAATGAAAAACTGTTTTTT. Its protein is CASSLEGVKTNEKLFF.

The V and J genes are TRBV29-1 and TRBJ2-3; a weak D match, TRBD2 (5 bases). The CDR3 totals 12 residues. From germline, CDR1 is SQVTM and CDR2 ANQGSEA. Trimming pared 7 bases from V and 4 bases from J, leaving 12 bases between. CDR3 region: CSGAGLADTQYF. CDR3 in DNA: TGCAGCGGCGCGGGTTTGGCAGATACGCAGTATTTT.

DNA for the CDR3: TGTGCCAGCAGTCCGAACCCCGTAGGACAGGGAAAATATACACCCCTCCACTTT. Protein: CASSPNPVGQGKYTPLHF. The genes are TRBV27 and TRBJ1-6, with TRBD1 identical over 8 bases. This CDR3 contains 18 residues. Per germline, CDR1 MNHEY and CDR2 SMNVEV (reference sequence). J lost 11 bases, V lost 5 bases, and 20 bases had no gene match.

The rearrangement uses TRBV7-6 and TRBJ2-7; 7 bases align to TRBD1. The CDR3 extends over 11 amino acids. Germline V lookup: CDR1 SGHVS, CDR2 FNYEAQ. Trimming at V came to 6 bases and at J to 7 bases, leaving 3 bases not matched to a gene. CDR3 DNA: TGTGCCAGCAGACAGACAGGGGAGCAGTACTTC. Amino acid sequence: CASRQTGEQYF.

The chain carries TRBV4-3 and TRBJ1-4; maybe TRBD1 (6 bases). In germline, CDR1 is LGHNA, CDR2 YSLEER. Trimming left V 5 bases short and J 7 bases short, with 20 bases between. The CDR3 runs 16 residues. The CDR3 sequence: CASSGAGTGWGEKLFF. As DNA, the CDR3 is TGCGCCAGCAGCGGGGCGGGCACAGGGTGGGGTGAAAAACTGTTTTTT.

The rearrangement links TRBV28 to TRBJ1-2; 11 bases align to TRBD1. The V segment lost 5 bases and the J segment 1 base; nucleotides outside the gene matches: 6. This CDR3 comprises 16 residues. Germline V CDR1 and CDR2: MDHEN, SYDVKM. The CDR3 region is CASSHRDRGINYGYTF. The CDR3 nucleotides read TGTGCCAGCAGTCACCGGGACAGGGGGATTAACTATGGCTACACCTTC.

The rearrangement links TRBV7-2 to TRBJ2-1; 12 bases fit TRBD2. This CDR3 spans 16 amino acids. Germline loops: CDR1 SGHTA, CDR2 FQGNSA. V lost 3 bases to trimming and J lost 7 bases; unmatched junction nucleotides: 7. The CDR3 reads CASSLTSGGVGNEQFF. Here the CDR3 DNA reads TGTGCCAGCAGCTTGACTAGCGGGGGCGTGGGAAATGAGCAGTTCTTC. The whole variable domain, filled in from reference TRBV7-2 and TRBJ2-1, reads GAGVSQSPSNKVTEKGKDVELRCDPISGHTALYWYRQSLGQGLEFLIYFQGNSAPDKSGLPSDRFSAERTGGSVSTLTIQRTQQEDSAVYLCASSLTSGGVGNEQFFGPGTRLTVL.

This clone was recorded once. The chain has TRBV5-4 and TRBJ2-4; D gene ambiguous. Trimming cost V 1 base and J 2 bases, with 13 bases left between them. The CDR3 covers 16 residues. Germline CDR1 and CDR2: SGHNT and YYREEE (reference sequence). The CDR3, as DNA: TGTGCCAGCAGCTTGTCTCCATCGCGGACCAAAAACATTCAGTACTTC. This encodes CASSLSPSRTKNIQYF.

The chain uses TRBV7-2 and TRBJ1-3; 9 positions agree with TRBD1. After removal of 4 bases from V and 0 bases from J, the junction contained 4 bases not matched to a gene. CDR1 and CDR2 from the germline V gene are SGHTA and FQGNSA. The CDR3 extends over 16 amino acids. Here the CDR3 reads CASSWGQGRSGNTIYF. In DNA form, the CDR3 reads TGTGCCAGCAGCTGGGGACAGGGACGCTCTGGAAACACCATATATTTT. The entire variable domain, with the rest obtained from reference TRBV7-2 and TRBJ1-3, is as follows: GAGVSQSPSNKVTEKGKDVELRCDPISGHTALYWYRQSLGQGLEFLIYFQGNSAPDKSGLPSDRFSAERTGGSVSTLTIQRTQQEDSAVYLCASSWGQGRSGNTIYFGEGSWLTVV.

The chain uses TRBV4-1 and TRBJ1-6; possible D gene TRBD1, 6 bases. V lost 1 base, J lost 0 bases, and 10 bases lay in between. The CDR3 sequence is 17 residues long. Germline lookup yields CDR1 MGHRA and CDR2 YSYEKL. The CDR3 DNA reads TGCGCCAGCAGCCAAGTGGTACAGGGCTCCTATAATTCACCCCTCCACTTT. Amino acid sequence: CASSQVVQGSYNSPLHF.

Only one count was recorded for this clone. The chain recombines TRBV7-2 with TRBJ1-2, with D tentatively TRBD1 (6 bases). Germline lookup yields CDR1 SGHTA and CDR2 FQGNSA. Trimming removed 1 base from V and 1 base from J, with 13 bases in between. The CDR3 totals 16 residues. This chain's CDR3 is CASSLDGNRVNYGYTF. CDR3 nucleotide sequence: TGTGCCAGCAGCTTAGACGGAAACAGGGTTAACTATGGCTACACCTTC. The full variable domain, with the rest looked up from reference TRBV7-2 and TRBJ1-2, is GAGVSQSPSNKVTEKGKDVELRCDPISGHTALYWYRQSLGQGLEFLIYFQGNSAPDKSGLPSDRFSAERTGGSVSTLTIQRTQQEDSAVYLCASSLDGNRVNYGYTFGSGTRLTVV.